The clone carrying this T cell receptor beta chain was observed at least ten times. Antigen: not known. Trimming shortened V by 0 bases and J by 5 bases, and 13 bases separated the two germline ends. Germline-derived CDR1 and CDR2 are GTSNPN and SVGIG (reference sequence). The CDR3 is 14 amino acids. The data were obtained in a study of T cells in Graves' hyperthyroidism and ophthalmopathy. The source material, RNA transcripts, was used to amplify TCR beta CDR3 regions. With the HTBI primer set, the TCR CDR3 went through a first round of RT-PCR. TCRdb analysed the multiplex PCR reads with MiXCR anew, one entry per CDR3 protein. Of some 600,000 distinct CDR3 sequences in the sample, 14% were seen once. Study-level results: Blood samples included most of the expanded thyroid clonotypes exceeding 0.001.

Blood sampling occurred at first hyperthyroidism diagnosis, ahead of any ophthalmopathy symptoms. V is TRBV30 and J is TRBJ1-1; D is unresolved. Sequencing was done on a sample of blood. The source is a woman in her thirties with Graves' hyperthyroidism that later progressed to Graves' ophthalmopathy. The CDR3 loop is CAWSVLMVGTEAFF. The CDR3 DNA reads TGTGCCTGGAGTGTACTGATGGTGGGGACTGAAGCTTTCTTT.